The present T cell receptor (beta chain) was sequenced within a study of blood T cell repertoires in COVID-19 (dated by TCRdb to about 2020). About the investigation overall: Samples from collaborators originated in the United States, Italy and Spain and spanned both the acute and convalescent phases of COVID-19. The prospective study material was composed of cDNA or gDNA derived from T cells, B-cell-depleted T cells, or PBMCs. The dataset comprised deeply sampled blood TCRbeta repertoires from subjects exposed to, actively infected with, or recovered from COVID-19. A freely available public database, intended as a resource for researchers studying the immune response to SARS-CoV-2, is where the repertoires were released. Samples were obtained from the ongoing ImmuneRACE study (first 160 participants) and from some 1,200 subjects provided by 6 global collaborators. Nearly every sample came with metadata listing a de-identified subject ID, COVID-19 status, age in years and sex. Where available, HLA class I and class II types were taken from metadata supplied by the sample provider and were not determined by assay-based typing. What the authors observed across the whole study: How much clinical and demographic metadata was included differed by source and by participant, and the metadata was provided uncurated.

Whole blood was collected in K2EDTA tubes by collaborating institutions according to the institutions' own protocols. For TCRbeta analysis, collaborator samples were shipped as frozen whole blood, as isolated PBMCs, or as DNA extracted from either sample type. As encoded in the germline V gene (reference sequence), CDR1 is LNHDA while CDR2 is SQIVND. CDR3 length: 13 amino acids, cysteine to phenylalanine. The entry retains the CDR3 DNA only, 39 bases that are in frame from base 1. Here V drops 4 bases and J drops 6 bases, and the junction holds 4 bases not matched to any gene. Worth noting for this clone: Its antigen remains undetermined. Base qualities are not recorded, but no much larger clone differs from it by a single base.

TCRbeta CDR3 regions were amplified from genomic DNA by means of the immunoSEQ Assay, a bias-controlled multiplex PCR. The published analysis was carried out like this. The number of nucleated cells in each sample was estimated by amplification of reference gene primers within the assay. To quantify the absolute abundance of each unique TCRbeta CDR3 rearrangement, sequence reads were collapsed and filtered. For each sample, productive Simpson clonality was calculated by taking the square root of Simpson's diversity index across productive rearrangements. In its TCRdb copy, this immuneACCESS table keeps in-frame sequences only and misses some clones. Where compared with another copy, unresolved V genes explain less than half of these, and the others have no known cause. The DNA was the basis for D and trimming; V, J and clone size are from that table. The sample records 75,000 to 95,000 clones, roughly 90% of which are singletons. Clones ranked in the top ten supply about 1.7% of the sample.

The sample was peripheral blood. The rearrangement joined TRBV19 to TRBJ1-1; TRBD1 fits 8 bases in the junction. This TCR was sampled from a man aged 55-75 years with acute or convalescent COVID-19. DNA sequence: TGTGCCAGTAGTACGGACAGGGTCTCTGAAGCTTTCTTT. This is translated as CASSTDRVSEAFF.